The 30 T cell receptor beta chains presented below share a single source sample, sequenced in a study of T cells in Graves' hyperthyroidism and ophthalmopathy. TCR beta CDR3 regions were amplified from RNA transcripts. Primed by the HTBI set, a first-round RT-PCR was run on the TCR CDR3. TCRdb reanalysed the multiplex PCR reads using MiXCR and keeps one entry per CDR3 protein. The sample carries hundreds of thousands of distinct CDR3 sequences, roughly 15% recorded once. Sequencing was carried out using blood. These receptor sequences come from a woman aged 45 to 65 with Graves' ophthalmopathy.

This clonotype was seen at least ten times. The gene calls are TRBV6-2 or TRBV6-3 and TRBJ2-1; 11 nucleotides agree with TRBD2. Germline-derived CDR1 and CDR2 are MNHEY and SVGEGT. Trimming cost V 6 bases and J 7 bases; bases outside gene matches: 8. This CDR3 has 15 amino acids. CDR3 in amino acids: CASRYTSGSYNEQFF. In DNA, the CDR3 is TGTGCCAGCAGGTATACTAGCGGGAGCTATAATGAGCAGTTCTTC.

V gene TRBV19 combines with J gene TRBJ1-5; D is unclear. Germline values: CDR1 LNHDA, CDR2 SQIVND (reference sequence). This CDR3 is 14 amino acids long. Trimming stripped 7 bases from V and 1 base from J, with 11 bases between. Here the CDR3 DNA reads TGTGCCAGTAAAATCTCAGAGAGCAATCAGCCCCAGCATTTT. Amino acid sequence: CASKISESNQPQHF.

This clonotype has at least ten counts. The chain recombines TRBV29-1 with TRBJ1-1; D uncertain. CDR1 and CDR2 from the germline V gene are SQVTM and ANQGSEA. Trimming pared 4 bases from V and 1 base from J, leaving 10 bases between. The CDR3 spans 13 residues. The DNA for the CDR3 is TGCAGCGTTGGCAGTGGACCGAACACTGAAGCTTTCTTT. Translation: CSVGSGPNTEAFF.

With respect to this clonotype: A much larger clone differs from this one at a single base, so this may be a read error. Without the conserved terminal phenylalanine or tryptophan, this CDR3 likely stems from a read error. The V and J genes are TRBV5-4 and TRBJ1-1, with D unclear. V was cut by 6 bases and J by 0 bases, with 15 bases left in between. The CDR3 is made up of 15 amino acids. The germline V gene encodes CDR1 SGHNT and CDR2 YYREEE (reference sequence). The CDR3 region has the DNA TGTGCCAGCACCGAAAAGGGAGTCTTGAACACTGAAGCTTTCTCT. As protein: CASTEKGVLNTEAFS.

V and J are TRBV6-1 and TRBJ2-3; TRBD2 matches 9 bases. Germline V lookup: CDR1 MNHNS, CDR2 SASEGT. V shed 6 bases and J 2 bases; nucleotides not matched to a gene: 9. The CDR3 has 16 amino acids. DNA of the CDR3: TGTGCCAGCAGAGATAGCGGGAGTTTTATCACAGATACGCAGTATTTT. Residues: CASRDSGSFITDTQYF.

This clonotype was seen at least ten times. The CDR3 region is CASSFRGAGSHTEAFF. In DNA form, the CDR3 reads TGTGCCAGCAGCTTTAGGGGAGCCGGCAGTCACACTGAAGCTTTCTTT. V usage is TRBV5-6 and J usage is TRBJ1-1; TRBD1 might be the D (5 bases). There are 16 residues in the CDR3. The germline gives CDR1 SGHDT, CDR2 YYEEEE. Between the trimmed V and J ends, which lost 2 bases and 3 bases, there was a span of 17 bases.

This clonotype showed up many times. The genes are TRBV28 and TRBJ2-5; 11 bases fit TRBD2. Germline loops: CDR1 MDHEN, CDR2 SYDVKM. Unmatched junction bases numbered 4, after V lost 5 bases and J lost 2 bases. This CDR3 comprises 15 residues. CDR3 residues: CASSTRLAGQETQYF. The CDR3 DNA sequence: TGTGCCAGCAGTACCCGACTAGCGGGGCAAGAGACCCAGTACTTC.

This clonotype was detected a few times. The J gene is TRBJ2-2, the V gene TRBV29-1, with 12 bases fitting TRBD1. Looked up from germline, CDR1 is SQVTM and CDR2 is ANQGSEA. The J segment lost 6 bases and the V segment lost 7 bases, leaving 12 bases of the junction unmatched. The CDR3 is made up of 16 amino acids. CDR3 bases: TGCAGCGGCGGGACAGGGGGCGCTTTTTTCTCCGGGGAGCTGTTTTTT. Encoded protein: CSGGTGGAFFSGELFF.

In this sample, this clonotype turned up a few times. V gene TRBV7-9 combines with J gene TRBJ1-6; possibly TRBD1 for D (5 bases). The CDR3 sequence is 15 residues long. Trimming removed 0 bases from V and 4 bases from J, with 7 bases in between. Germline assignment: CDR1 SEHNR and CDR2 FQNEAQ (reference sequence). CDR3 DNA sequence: TGTGCCAGCAGCTTAGCGGGGCGGTATAATTCACCCCTCCACTTT. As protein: CASSLAGRYNSPLHF. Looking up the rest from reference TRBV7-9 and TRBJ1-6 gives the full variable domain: DTGVSQNPRHKITKRGQNVTFRCDPISEHNRLYWYRQTLGQGPEFLTYFQNEAQLEKSRLLSDRFSAERPKGSFSTLEIQRTEQGDSAMYLCASSLAGRYNSPLHFGNGTRLTVT.

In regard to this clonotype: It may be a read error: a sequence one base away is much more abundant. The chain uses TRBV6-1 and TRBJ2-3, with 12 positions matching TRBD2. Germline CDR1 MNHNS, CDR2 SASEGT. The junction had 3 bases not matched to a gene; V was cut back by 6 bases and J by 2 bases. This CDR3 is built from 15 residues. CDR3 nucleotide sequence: TGTGCCAGCAGAGGACTAGCGGGAAACACAGATACGCAGTATTTT. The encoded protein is CASRGLAGNTDTQYF.

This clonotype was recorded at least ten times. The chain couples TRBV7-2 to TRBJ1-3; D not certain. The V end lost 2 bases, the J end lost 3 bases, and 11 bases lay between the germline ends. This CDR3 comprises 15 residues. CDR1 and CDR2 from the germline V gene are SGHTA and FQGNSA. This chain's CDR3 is CASSLSPVLGNTIYF. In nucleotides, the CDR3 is TGTGCCAGCAGCTTATCGCCAGTACTTGGAAACACCATATATTTT.

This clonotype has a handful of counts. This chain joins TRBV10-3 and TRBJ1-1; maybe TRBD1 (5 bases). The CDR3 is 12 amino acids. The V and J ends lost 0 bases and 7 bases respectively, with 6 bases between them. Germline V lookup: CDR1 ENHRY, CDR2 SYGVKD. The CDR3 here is CAISESGDEAFF. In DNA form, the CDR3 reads TGTGCCATCAGTGAGTCGGGGGATGAAGCTTTCTTT.

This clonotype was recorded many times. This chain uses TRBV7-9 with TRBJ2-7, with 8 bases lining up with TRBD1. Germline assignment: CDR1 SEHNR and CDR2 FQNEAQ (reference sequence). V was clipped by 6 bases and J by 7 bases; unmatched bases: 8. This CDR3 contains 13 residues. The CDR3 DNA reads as TGTGCCAGCAGGCGGACAGGGATGTGGGAGCAGTACTTC. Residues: CASRRTGMWEQYF.

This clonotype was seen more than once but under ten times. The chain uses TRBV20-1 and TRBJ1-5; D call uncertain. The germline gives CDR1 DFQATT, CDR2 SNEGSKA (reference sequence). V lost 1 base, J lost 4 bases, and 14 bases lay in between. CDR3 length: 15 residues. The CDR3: CSARAASLGNQPQHF. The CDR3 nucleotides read TGCAGTGCTAGAGCTGCCAGTCTAGGGAATCAGCCCCAGCATTTT.

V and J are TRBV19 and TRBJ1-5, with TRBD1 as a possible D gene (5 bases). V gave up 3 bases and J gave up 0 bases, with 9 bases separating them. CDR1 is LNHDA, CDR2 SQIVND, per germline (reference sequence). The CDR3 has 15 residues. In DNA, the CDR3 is TGTGCCAGTAGTATTGACAGTTATAGCAATCAGCCCCAGCATTTT. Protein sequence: CASSIDSYSNQPQHF.

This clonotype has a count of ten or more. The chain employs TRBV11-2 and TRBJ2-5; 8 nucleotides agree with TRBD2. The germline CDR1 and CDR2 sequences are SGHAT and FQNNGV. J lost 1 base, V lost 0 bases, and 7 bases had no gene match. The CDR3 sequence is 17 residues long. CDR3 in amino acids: CASSLEAGVVSQETQYF. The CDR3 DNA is TGTGCCAGCAGCTTAGAAGCGGGGGTCGTCAGCCAAGAGACCCAGTACTTC.

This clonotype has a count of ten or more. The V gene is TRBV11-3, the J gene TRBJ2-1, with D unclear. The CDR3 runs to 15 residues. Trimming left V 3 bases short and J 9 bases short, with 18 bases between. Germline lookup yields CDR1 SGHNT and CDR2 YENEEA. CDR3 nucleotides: TGTGCCAGCAGCTTTGACCGAATATCACTTAGTGAGCAGTTCTTC. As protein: CASSFDRISLSEQFF. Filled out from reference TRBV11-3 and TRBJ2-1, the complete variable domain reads EAGVVQSPRYKIIEKKQPVAFWCNPISGHNTLYWYLQNLGQGPELLIRYENEEAVDDSQLPKDRFSAERLKGVDSTLKIQPAELGDSAVYLCASSFDRISLSEQFFGPGTRLTVL.

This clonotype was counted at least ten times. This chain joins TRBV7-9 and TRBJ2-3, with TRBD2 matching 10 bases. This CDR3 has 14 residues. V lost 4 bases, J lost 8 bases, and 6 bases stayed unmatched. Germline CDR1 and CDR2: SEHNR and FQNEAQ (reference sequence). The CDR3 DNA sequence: TGTGCCAGCAGCTCGGGACTAGCGCTCTCTACGCAGTATTTT. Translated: CASSSGLALSTQYF.

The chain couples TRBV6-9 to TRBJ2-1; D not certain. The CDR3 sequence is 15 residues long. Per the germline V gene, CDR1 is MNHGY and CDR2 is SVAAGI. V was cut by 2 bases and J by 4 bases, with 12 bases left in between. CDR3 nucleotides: TGTGCCAGCAGTTATGAAACTAACCCTTACAATGAGCAGTTCTTC. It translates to CASSYETNPYNEQFF.

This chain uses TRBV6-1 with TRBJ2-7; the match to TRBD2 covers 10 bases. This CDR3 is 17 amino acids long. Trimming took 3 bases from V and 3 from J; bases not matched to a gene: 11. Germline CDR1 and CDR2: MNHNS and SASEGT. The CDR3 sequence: CASSEVTTSGAHYEQYF. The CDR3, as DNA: TGTGCCAGCAGTGAGGTCACAACTAGCGGGGCTCACTACGAGCAGTACTTC.

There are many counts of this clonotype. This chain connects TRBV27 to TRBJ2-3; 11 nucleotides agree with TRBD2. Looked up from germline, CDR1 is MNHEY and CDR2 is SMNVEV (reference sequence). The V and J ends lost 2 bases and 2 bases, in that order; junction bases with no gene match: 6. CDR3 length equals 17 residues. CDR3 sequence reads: CASSLTSLAGVTDTQYF. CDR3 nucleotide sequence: TGTGCCAGCAGTTTAACTTCACTAGCGGGAGTCACAGATACGCAGTATTTT.

In nucleotides, the CDR3 is TGTGCCAGCAGTTACAGCGGGACACCCACAGATACGCAGTATTTT. Protein product: CASSYSGTPTDTQYF. V gene TRBV6-2 or TRBV6-3 combines with J gene TRBJ2-3; perhaps TRBD2 as D (7 bases). V lost 2 bases and J 2 bases, leaving 11 bases between the germline ends. Germline CDR1 is MNHEY and CDR2 is SVGEGT. This CDR3 comprises 15 residues.

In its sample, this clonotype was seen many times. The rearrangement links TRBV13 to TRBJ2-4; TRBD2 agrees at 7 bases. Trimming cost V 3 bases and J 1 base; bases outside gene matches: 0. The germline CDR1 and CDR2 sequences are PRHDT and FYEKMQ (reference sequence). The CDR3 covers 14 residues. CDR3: CASSFGRAKNIQYF. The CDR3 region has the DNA TGTGCCAGCAGCTTCGGGAGGGCCAAAAACATTCAGTACTTC.

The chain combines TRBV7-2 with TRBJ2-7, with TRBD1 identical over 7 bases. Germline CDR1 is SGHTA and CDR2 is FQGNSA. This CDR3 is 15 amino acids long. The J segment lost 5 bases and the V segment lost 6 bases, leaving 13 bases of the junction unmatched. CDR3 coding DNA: TGTGCCAGCAGTGCCAGACAGGGTTTCTTGGACGAGCAGTACTTC. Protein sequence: CASSARQGFLDEQYF.

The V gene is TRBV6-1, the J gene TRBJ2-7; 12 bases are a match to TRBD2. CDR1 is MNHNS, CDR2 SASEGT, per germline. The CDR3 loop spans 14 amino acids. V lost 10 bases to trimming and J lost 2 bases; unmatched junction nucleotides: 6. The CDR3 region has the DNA TGTGCCACCGGACTAGCGGGATGGGCCTACGAGCAGTACTTC. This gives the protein CATGLAGWAYEQYF.

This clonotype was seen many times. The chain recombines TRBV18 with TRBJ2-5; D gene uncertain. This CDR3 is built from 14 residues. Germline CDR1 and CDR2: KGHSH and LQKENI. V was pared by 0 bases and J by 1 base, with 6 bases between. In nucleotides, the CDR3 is TGTGCCAGCTCACCACCGTCCGGCCAAGAGACCCAGTACTTC. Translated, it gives CASSPPSGQETQYF.

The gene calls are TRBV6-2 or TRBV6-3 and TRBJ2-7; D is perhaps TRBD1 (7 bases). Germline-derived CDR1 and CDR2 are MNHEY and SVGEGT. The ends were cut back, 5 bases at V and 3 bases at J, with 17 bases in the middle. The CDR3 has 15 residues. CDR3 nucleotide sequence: TGTGCCAGCAGTAAACAGCCTCAGGGGGGCTACGAGCAGTACTTC. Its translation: CASSKQPQGGYEQYF.

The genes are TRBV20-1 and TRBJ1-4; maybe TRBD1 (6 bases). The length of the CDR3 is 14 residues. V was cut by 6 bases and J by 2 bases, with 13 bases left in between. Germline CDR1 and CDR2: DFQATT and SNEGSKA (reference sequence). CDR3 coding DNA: TGCAGTGCCACTGGGGGGCACACTAATGAAAAACTGTTTTTT. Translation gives CSATGGHTNEKLFF.

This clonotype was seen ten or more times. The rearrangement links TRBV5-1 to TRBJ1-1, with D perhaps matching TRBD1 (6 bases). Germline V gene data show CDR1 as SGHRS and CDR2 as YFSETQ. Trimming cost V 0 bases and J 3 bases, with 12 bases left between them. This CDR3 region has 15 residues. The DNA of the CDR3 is TGCGCCAGCAGCTTGGATGGCAGGGGACACACTGAAGCTTTCTTT. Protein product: CASSLDGRGHTEAFF.

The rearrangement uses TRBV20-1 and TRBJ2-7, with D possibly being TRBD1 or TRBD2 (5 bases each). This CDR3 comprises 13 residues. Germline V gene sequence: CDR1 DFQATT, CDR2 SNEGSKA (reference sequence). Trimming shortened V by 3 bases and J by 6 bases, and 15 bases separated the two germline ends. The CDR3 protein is CSASPGPASEQYF. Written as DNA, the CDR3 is TGCAGTGCTAGTCCGGGGCCCGCCAGCGAGCAGTACTTC.